The 28 T cell receptor beta chains given below trace back to one sample, sequenced in a study of blood T cell repertoires in COVID-19. Using immunoSEQ multiplex PCR, the repertoire was profiled, and TCRdb retains in-frame clones only, with some absent. The repertoire consists of approximately 100,000 clones, with over 70% occurring once and the leading ten covering 6.6%. Specimen: peripheral blood. These receptors all come from a woman aged 50 to 60 with acute or convalescent COVID-19.

This clone was recorded once. The rearrangement uses TRBV20-1 and TRBJ1-2; possible D gene TRBD1, 5 bases. The CDR3 has 10 amino acids. The germline V gene has CDR1 DFQATT and CDR2 SNEGSKA (reference sequence). The ends were cut back, 6 bases at V and 8 bases at J, with 10 bases in the middle. Here the CDR3 reads CSASGGGYTF. CDR3 DNA sequence: TGCAGTGCCTCGGGGGGAGGCTACACCTTC.

CDR3 sequence reads: CASSQWGDKIEAFF. CDR3 bases: TGTGCCAGCAGCCAATGGGGGGATAAGATTGAAGCTTTCTTT. The chain joins TRBV7-8 to TRBJ1-1; perhaps TRBD1 as D (5 bases). Germline loops: CDR1 SGHVS, CDR2 FQNEAQ. V gave up 5 bases and J gave up 7 bases, with 17 bases separating them. This CDR3 spans 14 amino acids.

The chain couples TRBV6-5 to TRBJ1-6, with 11 nucleotides matching TRBD1. Germline V gives CDR1 MNHEY, CDR2 SVGAGI. CDR3 length: 16 residues. V shed 4 bases and J 9 bases; nucleotides not matched to a gene: 8. The CDR3 loop is CASSSQEGQGGSPLHF. The CDR3 nucleotides are TGTGCCAGCAGTTCCCAGGAGGGACAGGGGGGTTCACCCCTCCACTTT.

V usage is TRBV10-3 and J usage is TRBJ2-2; tentatively, D is TRBD2 (5 bases). Germline values: CDR1 ENHRY, CDR2 SYGVKD. V was shortened by 6 bases and J by 3 bases, with 11 bases between the two germline ends. This CDR3 has 14 amino acids. The CDR3 DNA reads TGTGCCATCAGACTGCGGGTGGACACCGGGGAGCTGTTTTTT. Amino acids: CAIRLRVDTGELFF.

CDR3 region: CATRLAGGVNEQFF. The CDR3 region has the DNA TGTGCCACCCGACTAGCGGGGGGGGTTAATGAGCAGTTCTTC. The V and J genes are TRBV6-5 and TRBJ2-1, with TRBD2 matching 14 bases. In germline, CDR1 is MNHEY, CDR2 SVGAGI. V trimming: 10 bases; J trimming: 7 bases; junction bases outside the gene matches: 6. The CDR3 covers 14 residues.

This sequence joins TRBV19 and TRBJ1-1; D call uncertain. Trimming took off 4 bases at V and 4 bases at J, with 13 bases between the two ends. The CDR3 has 14 residues. Germline V gives CDR1 LNHDA, CDR2 SQIVND (reference sequence). DNA for the CDR3: TGTGCCAGTAGTAAGGGCAGCGGTGTCACTGAAGCTTTCTTT. Translating it yields CASSKGSGVTEAFF.

V is TRBV3-1 (or the pseudogene TRBV3-2) and J is TRBJ2-6; TRBD2 is a possible D gene (5 bases). The CDR3 covers 14 residues. V shed 3 bases and J shed 3 bases, with 6 bases lying between them. CDR1 and CDR2 from the germline V gene are LGHDT and YNNKEL (reference sequence). The CDR3 bases are TGTGCCAGCAGCCAGGAGGTTGGGGCCAACGTCCTGACTTTC. Protein sequence: CASSQEVGANVLTF.

The V and J genes are TRBV10-3 and TRBJ2-3; TRBD2 agrees at 14 bases. The CDR3 spans 17 residues. The germline V gene has CDR1 ENHRY and CDR2 SYGVKD. The junction had 4 bases not matched to a gene; V was cut back by 0 bases and J by 5 bases. The CDR3 DNA is TGTGCCATCAGTGAGTCAGGGGGACTAGCGGGGGAAGATACGCAGTATTTT. Its translation: CAISESGGLAGEDTQYF.

This clone came up many times. The V call is TRBV5-6, the J call TRBJ2-7, with 10 bases that match TRBD1. The CDR3 is 15 amino acids. J lost 2 bases, V lost 0 bases, and 2 bases had no gene match. The germline V gene encodes CDR1 SGHDT and CDR2 YYEEEE. The CDR3 loop is CASSLVGTGAYEQYF. DNA for the CDR3: TGTGCCAGCAGCTTGGTCGGGACAGGGGCCTACGAGCAGTACTTC.

This clone appeared once. The chain couples TRBV19 to TRBJ2-3; D is perhaps TRBD1 (6 bases). V was clipped by 5 bases and J by 0 bases, with 12 bases between them. The germline V gene encodes CDR1 LNHDA and CDR2 SQIVND (reference sequence). CDR3 length equals 15 residues. The DNA of the CDR3 is TGTGCCAGTAGTGACCAGGGGTCTAGCACAGATACGCAGTATTTT. Translating gives CASSDQGSSTDTQYF.

This clone was seen a few times. The chain uses TRBV5-5 and TRBJ2-1; D gene unclear. This CDR3 region has 12 residues. The germline V gene encodes CDR1 SGHKS and CDR2 YYEKEE (reference sequence). Between the trimmed V and J ends, which lost 2 bases and 6 bases, there was a span of 6 bases. The CDR3 reads CASSFLRNEQFF. Here the CDR3 DNA reads TGTGCCAGCAGCTTTCTTCGCAATGAGCAGTTCTTC.

The chain links TRBV10-2 to TRBJ1-2; weak D call: TRBD1 (5 bases). The CDR3 totals 12 residues. Per germline, CDR1 WSHSY and CDR2 SAAADI. Between the trimmed V and J ends, which lost 3 bases and 8 bases, there was a span of 10 bases. CDR3 region: CASSEAEGGYTF. In nucleotides, the CDR3 is TGCGCCAGCAGTGAAGCGGAGGGGGGCTACACCTTC.

This chain uses TRBV25-1 with TRBJ2-3, with D tentatively TRBD2 (7 bases). V was pared by 2 bases and J by 5 bases, with 11 bases between. The germline gives CDR1 MGHDK, CDR2 SYGVNS. CDR3 length equals 14 residues. The CDR3 loop reads CASSEHREGDTQYF. CDR3 bases: TGTGCCAGCAGTGAACACAGGGAGGGAGATACGCAGTATTTT.

The chain joins TRBV28 to TRBJ2-7; tentatively, D is TRBD2 (5 bases). Germline CDR1 MDHEN, CDR2 SYDVKM. The CDR3 has 14 amino acids. V lost 7 bases to trimming and J lost 2 bases, with 15 bases between them. The CDR3 spells CASKGWERPYEQYF. In DNA form, the CDR3 reads TGTGCCAGCAAAGGATGGGAGCGGCCCTACGAGCAGTACTTC.

This clone was seen more than once but under ten times. The chain has TRBV5-8 and TRBJ1-5; 8 nucleotides align to TRBD1. This CDR3 comprises 15 residues. J was trimmed by 5 bases and V by 4 bases; bases with no gene match: 8. Germline V gives CDR1 SGHTS, CDR2 YDEGEE. CDR3 loop: CASSPRTGNDQPQHF. The CDR3 DNA follows: TGTGCCAGCAGCCCACGGACAGGGAACGATCAGCCCCAGCATTTT.

This clone occurred once. The rearrangement links TRBV7-9 to TRBJ1-1; D might be TRBD1 (6 bases). Trimming cost V 5 bases and J 6 bases, with 19 bases left between them. CDR3 length: 15 amino acids. Germline V lookup: CDR1 SEHNR, CDR2 FQNEAQ (reference sequence). CDR3 nucleotides: TGTGCCAGCAGCACCCTCGGGGGGCAGTCTCCTGAAGCTTTCTTT. Translation gives CASSTLGGQSPEAFF.

The rearrangement joins TRBV10-3 to TRBJ1-1; maybe TRBD1 (5 bases). Trimming left V 5 bases short and J 2 bases short, with 6 bases between. This CDR3 contains 12 residues. The germline V gene encodes CDR1 ENHRY and CDR2 SYGVKD. The CDR3 is CAISTGNTEAFF. The CDR3 DNA sequence: TGTGCCATCAGTACAGGTAACACTGAAGCTTTCTTT.

The CDR3 DNA reads TGTGCCAGCAGTTCCCCCAGGGAGGCTGGTGAAGCTTTCTTT. Its translation: CASSSPREAGEAFF. The chain uses TRBV6-5 and TRBJ1-1; D is perhaps TRBD1 (5 bases). V was trimmed by 4 bases and J by 7 bases, leaving 16 bases between them. This CDR3 has 14 residues. From germline, CDR1 is MNHEY and CDR2 SVGAGI.

This clone was observed once. V is TRBV6-6 and J is TRBJ2-4; D call uncertain. CDR3 size: 15 residues. From germline, CDR1 is MNHNY and CDR2 SVGAGI (reference sequence). V was cut by 7 bases and J by 3 bases, with 16 bases left in between. The CDR3 DNA reads as TGTGCCAGCACTTCCAACTCAGAGGTCAAAAACATTCAGTACTTC. Residues: CASTSNSEVKNIQYF.

The chain uses TRBV7-3 and TRBJ2-5; TRBD1 aligns across 7 bases. CDR1 and CDR2 (germline): SGHTA, FQGTGA. Losses at the gene ends were 1 base for V and 5 bases for J; bases not matched to a gene: 1. This CDR3 is built from 13 residues. CDR3 protein: CASSLSRGETQYF. The CDR3 region has the DNA TGTGCCAGCAGCTTAAGCAGGGGGGAGACCCAGTACTTC.

V is TRBV3-1 (or the pseudogene TRBV3-2) and J is TRBJ1-3, with a tentative D call TRBD1 (5 bases). Germline-derived CDR1 and CDR2 are LGHDT and YNNKEL (reference sequence). The CDR3 is 14 amino acids. Trimming removed 4 bases at V and 6 bases at J, with 13 bases between. DNA for the CDR3: TGTGCCAGCAGCCTCCGACAGAAACCAAACACCATATATTTT. Translation: CASSLRQKPNTIYF.

The V gene is TRBV6-5, the J gene TRBJ2-7; 10 positions match TRBD1. The V gene's germline CDR1 is MNHEY and CDR2 SVGAGI. Unmatched junction bases numbered 4, after V lost 6 bases and J lost 2 bases. The CDR3 length is 14 residues. The CDR3, as DNA: TGTGCCAGCAGCGGACAGGGGGGGACCTACGAGCAGTACTTC. It specifies CASSGQGGTYEQYF.

The rearrangement links TRBV5-1 to TRBJ1-5; 10 bases agree with TRBD1. There are 15 residues in the CDR3. Germline loops: CDR1 SGHRS, CDR2 YFSETQ. Losses at the gene ends were 0 bases for V and 4 bases for J; bases not matched to a gene: 1. This CDR3 is CASSLGTGGNQPQHF. CDR3 in DNA: TGCGCCAGCAGCTTGGGGACAGGGGGGAATCAGCCCCAGCATTTT.

This chain uses TRBV5-8 with TRBJ2-7, with 7 bases lining up with TRBD1. This CDR3 contains 15 residues. Germline values: CDR1 SGHTS, CDR2 YDEGEE. The V gene end was trimmed by 6 bases and the J gene end by 3 bases; junction bases not matched to a gene: 12. CDR3 DNA sequence: TGTGCCAGCACCATCTCGTGGGCAGGGGGCTACGAGCAGTACTTC. Translating gives CASTISWAGGYEQYF.

The chain couples TRBV5-1 to TRBJ2-2; D possibly corresponds to TRBD2 (5 bases). Germline lookup yields CDR1 SGHRS and CDR2 YFSETQ. Trimming pared 0 bases from V and 7 bases from J, leaving 10 bases between. The CDR3 sequence is 14 residues long. The CDR3: CASSLANEGGELFF. In nucleotides, the CDR3 is TGCGCCAGCAGCTTGGCCAACGAGGGCGGGGAGCTGTTTTTT.

J is TRBJ2-6 and V is TRBV9; TRBD1 might be the D (6 bases). CDR1 SGDLS and CDR2 YYNGEE come from the germline V gene. V was pared by 0 bases and J by 0 bases, with 16 bases between. The CDR3 is made up of 19 amino acids. CDR3 loop: CASSVATRTASSGANVLTF. The CDR3, as DNA: TGTGCCAGCAGCGTAGCTACGAGGACAGCGAGCTCTGGGGCCAACGTCCTGACTTTC.

The chain joins TRBV6-1 to TRBJ1-4, with TRBD1 as a possible D gene (6 bases). The V end was cut by 3 bases, the J end by 6 bases, with 11 bases between. There are 14 residues in the CDR3. CDR1 is MNHNS, CDR2 SASEGT, per germline. The CDR3 sequence: CASSDFAGDEKLFF. For the CDR3, the DNA is TGTGCCAGCAGTGATTTCGCAGGGGATGAAAAACTGTTTTTT.

The rearrangement links TRBV19 to TRBJ1-1; 8 bases are a match to TRBD1. The CDR3 runs to 16 residues. Unmatched junction bases numbered 9, after V lost 6 bases and J lost 0 bases. CDR1 LNHDA and CDR2 SQIVND come from the germline V gene (reference sequence). CDR3 in amino acids: CASSYLTGAMNTEAFF. CDR3 bases: TGTGCCAGTAGCTACTTGACAGGGGCGATGAACACTGAAGCTTTCTTT.